What follows are 31 T cell receptor beta chains derived from one specimen sequenced in a study of radiotherapy plus CTLA-4 blockade in lung cancer. TCRdb's copy holds only in-frame clones and misses some; the assay was immunoSEQ multiplex PCR. The sample yields over 85,000 clones, around 74% seen once. This material consisted of peripheral blood, taken from a patient treated with radiotherapy plus ipilimumab. These receptor sequences come from a human donor with non-small cell lung cancer who had a partial response to radiotherapy plus ipilimumab. Some clones in this sample may be carry-over from other donors' samples.

J is TRBJ2-7 and V is TRBV5-4; perhaps TRBD1 as D (6 bases). Germline CDR1 and CDR2: SGHNT and YYREEE (reference sequence). The CDR3 covers 13 residues. V lost 4 bases and J lost 3, with 11 bases in between. CDR3 sequence reads: CASSRGNYYEQYF. CDR3 sequence (DNA): TGTGCCAGCAGCAGGGGGAATTACTACGAGCAGTACTTC. Full variable domain (remainder filled in from reference TRBV5-4 and TRBJ2-7): ETGVTQSPTHLIKTRGQQVTLRCSSQSGHNTVSWYQQALGQGPQFIFQYYREEENGRGNFPPRFSGLQFPNYSSELNVNALELDDSALYLCASSRGNYYEQYFGPGTRLTVT.

The chain is built from TRBV7-2 and TRBJ2-2; no clear D. Germline CDR1 SGHTA, CDR2 FQGNSA. Trimming pared 5 bases from V and 5 bases from J, leaving 12 bases between. The CDR3 is 14 amino acids. The CDR3 here is CASSVYGGTGELFF. CDR3 sequence (DNA): TGTGCCAGCAGCGTCTACGGCGGAACCGGGGAGCTGTTTTTT. The full variable domain, in which reference TRBV7-2 and TRBJ2-2 provide the parts outside the CDR3, is GAGVSQSPSNKVTEKGKDVELRCDPISGHTALYWYRQSLGQGLEFLIYFQGNSAPDKSGLPSDRFSAERTGGSVSTLTIQRTQQEDSAVYLCASSVYGGTGELFFGEGSRLTVL.

The V call is TRBV10-3, the J call TRBJ2-1; 11 positions match TRBD1. The J segment lost 4 bases and the V segment lost 3 bases, leaving 5 bases of the junction unmatched. This CDR3 contains 16 residues. Germline CDR1 and CDR2: ENHRY and SYGVKD. The CDR3 spells CAISEGTGGLYNEQFF. The CDR3 DNA reads TGTGCCATCAGTGAAGGGACAGGGGGGCTATACAATGAGCAGTTCTTC.

V is TRBV5-5 and J is TRBJ2-7, with D perhaps TRBD2 (6 bases). Germline V CDR1 and CDR2: SGHKS, YYEKEE (reference sequence). The CDR3 totals 14 residues. Deletions cut 2 bases from V and 5 bases from J, with 14 bases between. The CDR3 nucleotides read TGTGCCAGCAGCTTTACCGCGGGGCCCAACGAGCAGTACTTC. This sequence encodes CASSFTAGPNEQYF.

The chain employs TRBV5-1 and TRBJ2-1; possible D gene TRBD1, 6 bases. The CDR3 covers 15 residues. V was pared by 4 bases and J by 4 bases, with 15 bases between. Germline CDR1 is SGHRS and CDR2 is YFSETQ. The CDR3 here is CASSTYRTAYNEQFF. The CDR3 DNA follows: TGCGCCAGCAGCACCTATCGGACAGCTTACAATGAGCAGTTCTTC.

This rearrangement joins TRBV19 to TRBJ1-4; TRBD1 is a possible D gene (5 bases). Germline loops: CDR1 LNHDA, CDR2 SQIVND (reference sequence). The CDR3 totals 13 residues. V was shortened by 9 bases and J by 2 bases, with 10 bases between the two germline ends. The CDR3 is CASRQTTNEKLFF. DNA for the CDR3: TGTGCCAGCAGACAGACGACTAATGAAAAACTGTTTTTT. Based on the CDR3 plus reference TRBV19 and TRBJ1-4, the full variable domain is DGGITQSPKYLFRKEGQNVTLSCEQNLNHDAMYWYRQDPGQGLRLIYYSQIVNDFQKGDIAEGYSVSREKKESFPLTVTSAQKNPTAFYLCASRQTTNEKLFFGSGTQLSVL.

The chain uses TRBV28 and TRBJ2-3; TRBD2 aligns across 12 bases. This CDR3 is 16 amino acids long. The V gene's germline CDR1 is MDHEN and CDR2 SYDVKM. Unmatched junction bases numbered 6, after V lost 6 bases and J lost 2 bases. This chain's CDR3 is CASSQRLAGDTDTQYF. CDR3 DNA: TGTGCCAGCAGCCAGAGACTAGCGGGGGACACAGATACGCAGTATTTT. The full variable domain, in which reference TRBV28 and TRBJ2-3 provide the parts outside the CDR3, is DVKVTQSSRYLVKRTGEKVFLECVQDMDHENMFWYRQDPGLGLRLIYFSYDVKMKEKGDIPEGYSVSREKKERFSLILESASTNQTSMYLCASSQRLAGDTDTQYFGPGTRLTVL.

This clone was seen only a few times. This sequence joins TRBV5-6 and TRBJ1-2; D is unresolved. Germline values: CDR1 SGHDT, CDR2 YYEEEE. This CDR3 has 14 amino acids. Trimming shortened V by 0 bases and J by 3 bases, and 9 bases separated the two germline ends. This CDR3 is CASSLEVGYYGYTF. The CDR3 nucleotides are TGTGCCAGCAGCTTGGAGGTGGGCTACTATGGCTACACCTTC. Full variable domain (missing parts from reference TRBV5-6 and TRBJ1-2): DAGVTQSPTHLIKTRGQQVTLRCSPKSGHDTVSWYQQALGQGPQFIFQYYEEEERQRGNFPDRFSGHQFPNYSSELNVNALLLGDSALYLCASSLEVGYYGYTFGSGTRLTVV.

The chain is built from TRBV15 and TRBJ2-1; D unresolved. Germline V lookup: CDR1 LNHNV, CDR2 YYDKDF (reference sequence). V dropped 2 bases and J dropped 10 bases, with 12 bases sitting between them. This CDR3 has 13 residues. CDR3 loop: CATSRNQVGEQFF. The CDR3 DNA reads TGTGCCACCAGCAGAAACCAGGTTGGAGAGCAGTTCTTC. Looking up the rest from reference TRBV15 and TRBJ2-1 gives the full variable domain: DAMVIQNPRYQVTQFGKPVTLSCSQTLNHNVMYWYQQKSSQAPKLLFHYYDKDFNNEADTPDNFQSRRPNTSFCFLDIRSPGLGDTAMYLCATSRNQVGEQFFGPGTRLTVL.

Written as DNA, the CDR3 is TGCGCCAGCAGCTTTGGGGGGGACACTGAAGCTTTCTTT. Translating it yields CASSFGGDTEAFF. The chain uses TRBV5-1 and TRBJ1-1; D is possibly TRBD1 (5 bases). This CDR3 is 13 amino acids long. The germline CDR1 and CDR2 sequences are SGHRS and YFSETQ. Deletions cut 2 bases from V and 3 bases from J, with 8 bases between.

The sample holds a few counts of this clone. This chain links TRBV19 with TRBJ2-7, with D unresolved. V was trimmed by 4 bases and J by 0 bases, leaving 13 bases between them. Germline V gene data show CDR1 as LNHDA and CDR2 as SQIVND (reference sequence). The CDR3 totals 15 residues. CDR3 residues: CASSKPRLISYEQYF. The DNA for the CDR3 is TGTGCCAGTAGTAAGCCTCGCCTTATCTCCTACGAGCAGTACTTC.

The J gene is TRBJ1-2, the V gene TRBV6-1; D not certain. Germline assignment: CDR1 MNHNS and CDR2 SASEGT. CDR3 size: 12 residues. Trimming pared 3 bases from V and 13 bases from J, leaving 15 bases between. The CDR3 spells CASSDLDRHLTF. The CDR3 DNA sequence: TGTGCCAGCAGTGACCTTGATCGACATCTCACCTTC.

The chain carries TRBV7-8 and TRBJ2-5; TRBD2 aligns across 7 bases. The V segment lost 1 base and the J segment 7 bases; nucleotides outside the gene matches: 15. CDR1 and CDR2 (germline): SGHVS, FQNEAQ. CDR3 length: 17 amino acids. In DNA form, the CDR3 reads TGTGCCAGCAGCTTAGGCGGGCTAGCGGTCAACCCCGGGACCCAGTACTTC. It translates to CASSLGGLAVNPGTQYF.

This clone has only one observation. The chain links TRBV28 to TRBJ1-5; a possible D gene is TRBD1 (6 bases). With 6 bases removed from V and 1 base from J, the gap between germline ends came to 16 bases. The CDR3 is made up of 16 amino acids. Germline V gene sequence: CDR1 MDHEN, CDR2 SYDVKM. CDR3 in DNA: TGTGCCAGCAGCCAAGAAGGGGGTTGGAGCAATCAGCCCCAGCATTTT. Translating it yields CASSQEGGWSNQPQHF.

This chain connects TRBV18 to TRBJ2-1; 7 nucleotides line up with TRBD1. Germline CDR1 is KGHSH and CDR2 is LQKENI. The CDR3 covers 15 residues. V shed 2 bases, J shed 2 bases, and the junction held 3 bases outside the gene matches. CDR3 residues: CASSPEGAAYNEQFF. In nucleotides, the CDR3 is TGTGCCAGCTCACCAGAGGGGGCCGCCTACAATGAGCAGTTCTTC. The full variable domain, rest sourced from reference TRBV18 and TRBJ2-1, is NAGVMQNPRHLVRRRGQEARLRCSPMKGHSHVYWYRQLPEEGLKFMVYLQKENIIDESGMPKERFSAEFPKEGPSILRIQQVVRGDSAAYFCASSPEGAAYNEQFFGPGTRLTVL.

This sequence joins TRBV9 and TRBJ2-3, with D tentatively TRBD2 (6 bases). This CDR3 is 15 amino acids long. V lost 3 bases to trimming and J lost 0 bases, with 11 bases between them. Per the germline V gene, CDR1 is SGDLS and CDR2 is YYNGEE. The CDR3 region has the DNA TGTGCCAGCAGCGCAGGGACTGGGAGCACAGATACGCAGTATTTT. It is translated as CASSAGTGSTDTQYF.

The chain is built from TRBV2 and TRBJ2-5, with 8 positions matching TRBD1. Germline V CDR1 and CDR2: SNHLY, FYNNEI. The CDR3 runs 13 residues. The ends lost 11 bases at V and 6 bases at J; junction bases unmatched: 11. DNA for the CDR3: TGTGCCGGGTTGGGCAGGGGGCAAAAGACCCAGTACTTC. It codes for CAGLGRGQKTQYF.

The chain has TRBV11-2 and TRBJ2-1; 7 bases align to TRBD1. This CDR3 has 13 amino acids. J lost 7 bases, V lost 5 bases, and 5 bases had no gene match. The germline CDR1 and CDR2 sequences are SGHAT and FQNNGV. CDR3 residues: CASSPGTANEQFF. Written as DNA, the CDR3 is TGTGCCAGCAGCCCTGGGACAGCAAATGAGCAGTTCTTC.

The V and J genes are TRBV7-2 and TRBJ2-2; perhaps TRBD1 as D (7 bases). CDR3 size: 16 residues. V lost 1 base and J lost 8, with 17 bases in between. Germline CDR1 is SGHTA and CDR2 is FQGNSA. Written as DNA, the CDR3 is TGTGCCAGCAGCTTAGGGGGAGGACAGGTTCCAGGGGAGCTGTTTTTT. It yields the protein CASSLGGGQVPGELFF.

The V and J genes are TRBV6-1 and TRBJ1-2, with 9 bases fitting TRBD1. V dropped 6 bases and J dropped 2; count of bases not matched to a gene: 4. Germline V gene data show CDR1 as MNHNS and CDR2 as SASEGT. This CDR3 is 14 amino acids long. CDR3 nucleotides: TGTGCCAGCAGACAGGGGGCGTCGAACTATGGCTACACCTTC. Protein: CASRQGASNYGYTF.

The chain employs TRBV11-1 and TRBJ2-7, with D hard to call. The V end was cut by 5 bases, the J end by 0 bases, with 14 bases between. The CDR3 totals 15 residues. Germline CDR1 SGHAT, CDR2 FQDESV (reference sequence). The CDR3 spells CASSLTGASSYEQYF. As DNA, the CDR3 is TGTGCCAGCAGCCTAACCGGAGCGAGCTCCTACGAGCAGTACTTC. Full variable domain (rest looked up from reference TRBV11-1 and TRBJ2-7): EAEVAQSPRYKITEKSQAVAFWCDPISGHATLYWYRQILGQGPELLVQFQDESVVDDSQLPKDRFSAERLKGVDSTLKIQPAELGDSAMYLCASSLTGASSYEQYFGPGTRLTVT.

The chain links TRBV6-5 to TRBJ2-5; 11 bases line up with TRBD2. CDR1 MNHEY and CDR2 SVGAGI come from the germline V gene. CDR3 length equals 14 residues. Trimming took 6 bases from V and 6 from J; bases not matched to a gene: 6. The CDR3 loop reads CASSKASGGKTQYF. CDR3 DNA: TGTGCCAGCAGCAAGGCTAGCGGGGGGAAGACCCAGTACTTC.

The rearrangement joins TRBV6-6 to TRBJ2-7; 7 bases fit TRBD1. V trimming: 0 bases; J trimming: 11 bases; junction bases outside the gene matches: 7. Germline V gives CDR1 MNHNY, CDR2 SVGAGI (reference sequence). This CDR3 contains 13 residues. The CDR3 DNA reads as TGTGCCAGCAGTTACTCTGAAGAGACAGGGAAGTACTTC. Translated: CASSYSEETGKYF.

This chain joins TRBV7-8 and TRBJ2-1; D is unresolved. The CDR3 has 14 residues. The V gene's germline CDR1 is SGHVS and CDR2 FQNEAQ. V shed 6 bases and J shed 0 bases, with 9 bases lying between them. As DNA, the CDR3 is TGTGCCAGCAGGGGCCGAAACTCCTACAATGAGCAGTTCTTC. Protein product: CASRGRNSYNEQFF.

The V and J genes are TRBV10-3 and TRBJ2-3; 10 nucleotides line up with TRBD2. Unmatched junction bases numbered 8, after V lost 4 bases and J lost 1 base. Per germline, CDR1 ENHRY and CDR2 SYGVKD. The CDR3 extends over 17 amino acids. CDR3 bases: TGTGCCATCAGTGGGTCCGAAGGACTAGCGGGCACAGATACGCAGTATTTT. It translates to CAISGSEGLAGTDTQYF.

This chain connects TRBV15 to TRBJ2-7; possibly TRBD2 for D (5 bases). CDR1 is LNHNV, CDR2 YYDKDF, per germline (reference sequence). The CDR3 is 13 amino acids. Trimming cost V 0 bases and J 6 bases, with 9 bases left between them. The CDR3 region is CATSRDTGFEQYF. Written as DNA, the CDR3 is TGTGCCACCAGCAGAGATACGGGGTTCGAGCAGTACTTC. The variable domain in full, with the rest retrieved from reference TRBV15 and TRBJ2-7, is DAMVIQNPRYQVTQFGKPVTLSCSQTLNHNVMYWYQQKSSQAPKLLFHYYDKDFNNEADTPDNFQSRRPNTSFCFLDIRSPGLGDTAMYLCATSRDTGFEQYFGPGTRLTVT.

This clone came up once. The chain joins TRBV11-2 to TRBJ2-3, with TRBD2 as a possible D gene (7 bases). CDR3 length: 14 amino acids. The V end lost 7 bases, the J end lost 5 bases, and 16 bases lay between the germline ends. The germline CDR1 and CDR2 sequences are SGHAT and FQNNGV. CDR3 amino acids: CASTKGGAGDTQYF. CDR3 coding DNA: TGTGCCAGCACCAAGGGGGGGGCAGGAGATACGCAGTATTTT.

The chain couples TRBV19 to TRBJ2-3; TRBD1 is a possible D gene (6 bases). V was pared by 6 bases and J by 5 bases, with 15 bases between. The germline gives CDR1 LNHDA, CDR2 SQIVND (reference sequence). The length of the CDR3 is 14 residues. The CDR3 nucleotides are TGTGCCAGTAGCAACGGACAGAGAAGAGATACGCAGTATTTT. Its protein is CASSNGQRRDTQYF.

The chain is built from TRBV6-5 and TRBJ2-5; D is perhaps TRBD2 (7 bases). The CDR3 sequence is 16 residues long. V dropped 2 bases and J dropped 1 base, with 14 bases sitting between them. Germline CDR1 and CDR2: MNHEY and SVGAGI. The CDR3 loop reads CASSYVAGASQETQYF. The CDR3 nucleotides read TGTGCCAGCAGTTACGTCGCGGGGGCTTCCCAAGAGACCCAGTACTTC.

The chain links TRBV29-1 to TRBJ2-3, with a tentative D call TRBD2 (7 bases). V was trimmed by 7 bases and J by 4 bases, leaving 18 bases between them. Looked up from germline, CDR1 is SQVTM and CDR2 is ANQGSEA. CDR3 size: 14 residues. The CDR3 loop reads CSGEGGPGADTQYF. The CDR3 region has the DNA TGCAGCGGGGAGGGGGGGCCTGGGGCAGATACGCAGTATTTT.

This clone was recorded only once. The chain has TRBV2 and TRBJ1-2; the D gene is possibly TRBD1 (6 bases). The CDR3 has 15 amino acids. Germline V gene lookup returns CDR1 SNHLY and CDR2 FYNNEI. V lost 3 bases to trimming and J lost 4 bases, with 15 bases between them. CDR3 DNA sequence: TGTGCCAGCAGTGAGGGCCGACAGGTGGTCTATGGCTACACCTTC. It translates to CASSEGRQVVYGYTF. Combining the CDR3 with reference TRBV2 and TRBJ1-2 gives the whole variable domain EPEVTQTPSHQVTQMGQEVILRCVPISNHLYFYWYRQILGQKVEFLVSFYNNEISEKSEIFDDQFSVERPDGSNFTLKIRSTKLEDSAMYFCASSEGRQVVYGYTFGSGTRLTVV.